The sequence of this TCR beta chain was determined in a study of response to subunit inactivated influenza vaccine. Germline CDR1 reads SGHAT; CDR2 reads FQNNGV. The CDR3 runs 18 residues. With 5 bases removed from V and 5 bases from J, the gap between germline ends came to 25 bases. TCRdb called the RT-PCR reads again in MiXCR, with one record for every CDR3 protein. The table shows around 470,000 distinct CDR3 sequences, with approximately 7.2% occurring only once. The specimen was PBMCs from blood, collected about 24 months after vaccination. The clonotype was recovered from a man between 50 and 69 years old who received an inactivated influenza vaccine. The J gene is TRBJ2-1, the V gene TRBV11-2; D may correspond to TRBD1 or TRBD2 (5 bases each). CDR3 DNA: TGTGCCAGCAGCCCTCGCAAGGGGTGGGTAGGAGGCGACAATGAGCAGTTCTTC. As protein: CASSPRKGWVGGDNEQFF.